A selection of T cell receptor beta chains follows, all from one sample in a study of T cells in tuberculosis. The repertoire was sequenced with immunoSEQ multiplex PCR; TCRdb's copy has only in-frame clones and lacks some. The data hold approximately 34,000 clones, with less than 95% observed a single time. The sample in question was PBMCs, obtained at tuberculosis diagnosis. Every receptor here comes from an adult with tuberculosis. CDR3s include the opening cysteine and the closing phenylalanine or tryptophan. The order of the fields is D gene, V gene, J gene, clone size, CDR3 protein, CDR3 DNA. The D gene is left open where the match is weak. Rows may omit the clone size; those that give it use once, few, many or a size class.

TRBD1,TRBV19,TRBJ1-3,-,CASSKWTGGSGNTIYF,TGTGCCAGTAGTAAGTGGACAGGGGGCTCTGGAAACACCATATATTTT
TRBD1,TRBV6-5,TRBJ1-3,-,CASSRDRGYGNTIYF,TGTGCCAGCAGCCGGGACAGGGGTTATGGAAACACCATATATTTT
TRBD1,TRBV2,TRBJ1-1,-,CASSHPRDREGNTEAFF,TGTGCCAGCAGTCATCCCCGGGACAGGGAGGGGAACACTGAAGCTTTCTTT
TRBD2,TRBV5-6,TRBJ2-3,-,CASRSAGGPGDTQYF,TGTGCCAGCCGATCAGCGGGGGGGCCGGGAGATACGCAGTATTTT
TRBD1,TRBV28,TRBJ2-1,-,CASSLPGGYNEQFF,TGTGCCAGCAGTTTACCAGGGGGCTACAATGAGCAGTTCTTC
-,TRBV5-6,TRBJ1-1,-,CASSWRWHTEAFF,TGTGCCAGCAGCTGGCGGTGGCACACTGAAGCTTTCTTT
TRBD2,TRBV2,TRBJ2-2,-,CASSRPGLAGGTNTGELFF,TGTGCCAGCAGTCGACCTGGACTAGCGGGGGGGACGAACACCGGGGAGCTGTTTTTT
-,TRBV15,TRBJ2-1,once,CATSSTTYYNEQFF,TGTGCCACCAGCAGTACGACATATTACAATGAGCAGTTCTTC
TRBD1,TRBV2,TRBJ2-2,-,CASSWDRGSGELFF,TGTGCCAGCAGTTGGGACAGGGGTTCTGGGGAGCTGTTTTTT
-,TRBV5-4,TRBJ1-2,-,CASSQATQGGYGYTF,TGTGCCAGCAGCCAAGCAACTCAGGGTGGCTATGGCTACACCTTC
TRBD2,TRBV27,TRBJ2-2,-,CAVSLIRGGRGGELFF,TGTGCCGTCTCTCTTATCCGGGGGGGCCGTGGCGGGGAGCTGTTTTTT
-,TRBV7-2,TRBJ2-7,-,CASSPRVGSYEQYF,TGTGCCAGCAGCCCCAGGGTTGGGTCCTACGAGCAGTACTTC
TRBD2,TRBV19,TRBJ2-3,-,CASSPGLAGTDTQYF,TGTGCCAGTAGTCCAGGACTAGCGGGCACAGATACGCAGTATTTT
-,TRBV27,TRBJ1-5,-,CASRTQVNSNQPQHF,TGTGCCAGCAGAACACAGGTGAATAGCAATCAGCCCCAGCATTTT
TRBD1,TRBV5-6,TRBJ1-2,-,CASQQGRRANYGYTF,TGTGCCAGTCAACAGGGGAGGAGAGCTAACTATGGCTACACCTTC
TRBD1,TRBV28,TRBJ2-1,-,CATVLHRGSNEQFF,TGTGCCACCGTCCTACACAGGGGGAGCAATGAGCAGTTCTTC
TRBD1,TRBV4-3,TRBJ2-7,-,CASSQVGQGSYEQYF,TGCGCCAGCAGCCAGGTCGGACAGGGGTCCTACGAGCAGTACTTC
-,TRBV6-6,TRBJ2-1,-,CASSYLGARNEQFF,TGTGCCAGCAGTTACTTGGGGGCGAGGAATGAGCAGTTCTTC
-,TRBV30,TRBJ2-5,-,CARGSRGQETQYF,TGTGCCCGGGGGTCGAGGGGCCAAGAGACCCAGTACTTC
-,TRBV9,TRBJ1-2,-,CASSVGGDGYTF,TGTGCCAGCAGCGTAGGAGGAGATGGCTACACCTTC
TRBD1,TRBV4-1,TRBJ2-6,once,CASSQIRDRGRSGANVLTF,TGCGCCAGCAGCCAGATCCGGGACAGGGGACGCTCTGGGGCCAACGTCCTGACTTTC
-,TRBV5-1,TRBJ1-2,once,CASSQGRGDVYTF,TGCGCCAGCAGCCAAGGTAGAGGAGATGTCTACACCTTC
-,TRBV5-6,TRBJ1-2,-,CASSLPTEPWDYGYTF,TGTGCCAGCAGCTTGCCGACAGAGCCTTGGGACTATGGCTACACCTTC
-,TRBV28,TRBJ2-3,-,CASSLGSRTRTQGGYTQYF,TGTGCCAGCAGTTTAGGCTCCCGCACAAGGACTCAGGGGGGTTATACGCAGTATTTT
TRBD1,TRBV5-5,TRBJ1-2,-,CASSGTGGPYGYTF,TGTGCCAGCAGCGGTACAGGGGGCCCCTATGGCTACACCTTC
-,TRBV11-2,TRBJ2-2,-,CASSLGPKNTGELFF,TGTGCCAGCAGCTTAGGCCCTAAGAACACCGGGGAGCTGTTTTTT
TRBD1,TRBV5-6,TRBJ1-6,-,CASSSATGGRNSPLHF,TGTGCCAGCAGCTCAGCTACAGGGGGCAGGAATTCACCCCTCCACTTT
-,TRBV11-1,TRBJ2-3,-,CASSLSSGPDTQYF,TGTGCCAGCAGCTTATCATCAGGGCCAGATACGCAGTATTTT
-,TRBV4-1,TRBJ1-3,-,CASSQDEAAGNTIYF,TGCGCCAGCAGCCAAGATGAGGCAGCTGGAAACACCATATATTTT
-,TRBV29-1,TRBJ1-2,-,CSVKTRTPGYTF,TGCAGCGTCAAAACCCGGACACCCGGCTACACCTTC
-,TRBV7-2,TRBJ1-4,once,CASSLAGGNNEKLFF,TGTGCCAGCAGCTTAGCGGGGGGAAACAATGAAAAACTGTTTTTT
-,TRBV6-5,TRBJ2-1,-,CASSSGSNEQFF,TGTGCCAGCAGTTCGGGGTCTAATGAGCAGTTCTTC
TRBD2,TRBV6-1,TRBJ2-7,-,CASSESGGGAYEQYF,TGTGCCAGCAGTGAAAGTGGCGGGGGGGCCTACGAGCAGTACTTC
-,TRBV10-3,TRBJ1-2,-,CAISEMEGGTTGHYGYTF,TGTGCCATCAGTGAGATGGAGGGGGGGACAACAGGTCACTATGGCTACACCTTC
-,TRBV30,TRBJ1-3,-,CAWSVGASGNTIYF,TGTGCCTGGAGTGTAGGGGCATCGGGAAACACCATATATTTT
-,TRBV28,TRBJ1-1,-,CASSIRRSWDTEAFF,TGTGCCAGCAGTATACGCAGGTCATGGGACACTGAAGCTTTCTTT
-,TRBV6-6,TRBJ1-5,-,CASSYLVGGNQPQHF,TGTGCCAGCAGTTACTTGGTCGGGGGGAATCAGCCCCAGCATTTT
TRBD2,TRBV2,TRBJ2-1,-,CASATSKSYNEQFF,TGTGCCAGTGCGACTAGCAAGTCCTACAATGAGCAGTTCTTC
-,TRBV6-1,TRBJ1-2,-,CASSEGGRGAHGYTF,TGTGCCAGCAGTGAAGGGGGCAGGGGCGCCCATGGCTACACCTTC
-,TRBV10-3,TRBJ1-2,-,CAIRTGLKVGYGYTF,TGTGCCATCAGGACAGGATTAAAAGTGGGCTATGGCTACACCTTC
TRBD1,TRBV7-3,TRBJ1-1,-,CASSFGQGTEAFF,TGTGCCAGCAGCTTCGGACAGGGCACTGAAGCTTTCTTT
-,TRBV6-1,TRBJ1-4,-,CASRTGGGNEKLFF,TGTGCCAGCAGAACCGGGGGTGGAAATGAAAAACTGTTTTTT
-,TRBV6-4,TRBJ2-6,-,CASSDEGAGANVLTF,TGTGCCAGCAGTGATGAGGGGGCTGGGGCCAACGTCCTGACTTTC
TRBD2,TRBV11-2,TRBJ2-7,-,CASRQASGGSEQYF,TGTGCCAGCCGGCAGGCTAGCGGGGGAAGCGAGCAGTACTTC
-,TRBV30,TRBJ1-6,once,CAWREGSLGSPLHF,TGTGCCTGGAGGGAGGGAAGTCTGGGCTCACCCCTCCACTTT
-,TRBV4-1,TRBJ1-2,-,CASSIGGLDSGYTF,TGCGCCAGCAGCATCGGAGGTTTGGATAGCGGCTACACCTTC
TRBD1,TRBV6-5,TRBJ1-2,-,CASSYRTGSGYTF,TGTGCCAGCAGTTACAGGACAGGGTCGGGCTACACCTTC
TRBD1,TRBV25-1,TRBJ2-3,-,CASSLTGAARDTQYF,TGTGCCAGCAGCCTAACAGGGGCGGCACGCGATACGCAGTATTTT
TRBD1,TRBV7-2,TRBJ1-4,-,CASTLTGAEKLFF,TGTGCCAGCACCCTGACAGGGGCTGAAAAACTGTTTTTT
TRBD1,TRBV30,TRBJ2-2,once,CAWSVGGPGELFF,TGTGCCTGGAGTGTAGGGGGCCCCGGGGAGCTGTTTTTT